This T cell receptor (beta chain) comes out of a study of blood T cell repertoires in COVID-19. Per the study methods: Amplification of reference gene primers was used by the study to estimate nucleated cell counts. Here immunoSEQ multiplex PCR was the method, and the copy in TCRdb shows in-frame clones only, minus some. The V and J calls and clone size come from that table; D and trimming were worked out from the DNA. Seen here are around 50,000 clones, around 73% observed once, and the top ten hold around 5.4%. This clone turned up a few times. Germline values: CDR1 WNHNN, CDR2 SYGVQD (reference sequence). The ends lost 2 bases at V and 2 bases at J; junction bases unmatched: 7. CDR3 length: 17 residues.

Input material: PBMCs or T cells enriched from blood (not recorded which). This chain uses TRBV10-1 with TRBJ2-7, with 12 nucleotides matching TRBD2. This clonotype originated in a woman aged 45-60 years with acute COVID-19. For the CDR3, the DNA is TGCGCCAGCAGTGAGACCCCAGGACTAGCGGGGACCTACGAGCAGTACTTC. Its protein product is CASSETPGLAGTYEQYF.